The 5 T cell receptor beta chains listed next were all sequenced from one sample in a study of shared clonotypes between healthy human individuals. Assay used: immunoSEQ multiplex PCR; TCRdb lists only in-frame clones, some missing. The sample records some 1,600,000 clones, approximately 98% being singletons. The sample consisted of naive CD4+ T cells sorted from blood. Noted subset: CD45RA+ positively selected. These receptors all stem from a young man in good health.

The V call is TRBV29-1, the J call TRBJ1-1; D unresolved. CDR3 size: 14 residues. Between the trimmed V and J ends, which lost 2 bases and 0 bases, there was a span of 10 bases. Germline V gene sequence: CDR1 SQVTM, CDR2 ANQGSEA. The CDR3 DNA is TGCAGCGTTGAACTTGCCAGGTTGAACACTGAAGCTTTCTTT. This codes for CSVELARLNTEAFF.

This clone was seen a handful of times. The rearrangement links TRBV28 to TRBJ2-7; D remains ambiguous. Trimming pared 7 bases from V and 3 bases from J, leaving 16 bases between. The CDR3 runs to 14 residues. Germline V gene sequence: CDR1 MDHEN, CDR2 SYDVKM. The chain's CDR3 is CASIPGSLNYEQYF. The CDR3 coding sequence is TGTGCCAGCATTCCGGGCAGCCTCAACTACGAGCAGTACTTC.

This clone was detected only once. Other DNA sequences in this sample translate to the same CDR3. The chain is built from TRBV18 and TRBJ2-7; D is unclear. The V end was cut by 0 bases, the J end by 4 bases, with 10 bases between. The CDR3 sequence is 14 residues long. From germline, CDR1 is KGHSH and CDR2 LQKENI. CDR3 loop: CASSPPGSEYEQYF. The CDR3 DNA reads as TGTGCCAGCTCACCACCGGGTTCGGAGTACGAGCAGTACTTC.

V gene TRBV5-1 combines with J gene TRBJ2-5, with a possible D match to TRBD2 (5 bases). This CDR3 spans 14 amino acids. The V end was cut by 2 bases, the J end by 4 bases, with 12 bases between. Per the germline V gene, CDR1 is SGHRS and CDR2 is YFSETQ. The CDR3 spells CASSFDLARETQYF. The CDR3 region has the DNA TGCGCCAGCAGCTTTGATCTAGCTAGAGAGACCCAGTACTTC.

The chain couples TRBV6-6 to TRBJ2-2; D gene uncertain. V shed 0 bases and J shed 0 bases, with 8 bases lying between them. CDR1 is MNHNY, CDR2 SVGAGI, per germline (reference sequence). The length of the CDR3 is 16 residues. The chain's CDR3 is CASSYSPHANTGELFF. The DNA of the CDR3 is TGTGCCAGCAGTTACTCACCACACGCGAACACCGGGGAGCTGTTTTTT.